This T cell receptor beta chain was sequenced in a study of T cells in Graves' hyperthyroidism and ophthalmopathy. Clinical symptoms, serum thyroxine, TRAb, thyroid ultrasound and orbital computed tomography established diagnosis. The investigators amplified TCR beta CDR3 regions from RNA transcripts. During a first-round RT-PCR of the TCR CDR3, the HTBI primer set was used. TCRdb ran MiXCR on the multiplex PCR reads and lists one entry per CDR3 protein. The sample has hundreds of thousands of distinct CDR3 sequences; over 12% are singletons. Germline CDR1 and CDR2: SGHAT and FQDESV (reference sequence). Trimming stripped 4 bases from V and 2 bases from J, with 21 bases between. The CDR3 has 17 amino acids. This clonotype was found a few times.

What was sequenced was blood. This rearrangement joins TRBV11-1 to TRBJ2-7, with D perhaps being TRBD1 or TRBD2 (6 bases each). The source is a woman in her thirties or forties with Graves' ophthalmopathy. CDR3 loop: CASSSGGDTQGTYEQYF. The DNA for the CDR3 is TGTGCCAGCAGCTCCGGAGGGGACACCCAAGGTACCTACGAGCAGTACTTC.